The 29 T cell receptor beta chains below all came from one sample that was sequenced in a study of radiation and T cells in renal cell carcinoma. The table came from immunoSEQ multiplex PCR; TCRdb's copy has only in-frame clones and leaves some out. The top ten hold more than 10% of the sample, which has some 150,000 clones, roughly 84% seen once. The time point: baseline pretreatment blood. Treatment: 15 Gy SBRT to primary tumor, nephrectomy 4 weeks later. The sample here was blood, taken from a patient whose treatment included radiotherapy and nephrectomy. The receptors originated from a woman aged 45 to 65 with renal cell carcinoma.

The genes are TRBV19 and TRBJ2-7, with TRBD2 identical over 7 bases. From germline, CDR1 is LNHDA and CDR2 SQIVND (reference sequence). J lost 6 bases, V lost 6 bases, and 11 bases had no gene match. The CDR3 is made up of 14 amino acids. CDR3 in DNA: TGTGCCAGTAGCCTGGGGGGGGGATTAAGCGAGCAGTACTTC. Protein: CASSLGGGLSEQYF.

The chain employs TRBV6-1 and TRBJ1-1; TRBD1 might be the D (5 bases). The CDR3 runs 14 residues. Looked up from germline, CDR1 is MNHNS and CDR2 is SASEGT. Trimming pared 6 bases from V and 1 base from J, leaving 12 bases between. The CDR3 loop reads CASRPRGPNTEAFF. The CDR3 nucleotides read TGTGCCAGCAGACCTCGGGGCCCGAACACTGAAGCTTTCTTT.

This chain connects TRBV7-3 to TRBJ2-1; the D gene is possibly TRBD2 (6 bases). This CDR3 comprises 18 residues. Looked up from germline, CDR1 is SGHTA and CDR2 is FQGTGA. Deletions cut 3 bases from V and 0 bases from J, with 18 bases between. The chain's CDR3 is CASSFKSVSGISYNEQFF. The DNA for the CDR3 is TGTGCCAGCAGCTTTAAATCCGTTAGCGGCATCTCCTACAATGAGCAGTTCTTC.

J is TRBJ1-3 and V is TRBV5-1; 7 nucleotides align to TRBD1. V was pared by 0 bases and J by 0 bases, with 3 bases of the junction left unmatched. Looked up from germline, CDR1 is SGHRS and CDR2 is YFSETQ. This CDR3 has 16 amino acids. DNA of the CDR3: TGCGCCAGCAGCTTGGGACAGGGTTTCTCTGGAAACACCATATATTTT. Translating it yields CASSLGQGFSGNTIYF.

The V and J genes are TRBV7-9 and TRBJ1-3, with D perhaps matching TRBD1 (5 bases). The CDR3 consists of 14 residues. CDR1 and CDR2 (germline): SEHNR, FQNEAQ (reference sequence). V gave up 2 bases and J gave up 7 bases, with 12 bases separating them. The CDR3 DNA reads TGTGCCAGCAGCTTACAGGGAGGGTACAACACCATATATTTT. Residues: CASSLQGGYNTIYF. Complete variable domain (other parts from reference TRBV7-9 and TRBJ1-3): DTGVSQNPRHKITKRGQNVTFRCDPISEHNRLYWYRQTLGQGPEFLTYFQNEAQLEKSRLLSDRFSAERPKGSFSTLEIQRTEQGDSAMYLCASSLQGGYNTIYFGEGSWLTVV.

In DNA form, the CDR3 reads TGTGCCAGCAGCTTAGTCCGCCGGGCGGGGGGGCACTACGAGCAGTACTTC. The encoded protein is CASSLVRRAGGHYEQYF. J is TRBJ2-7 and V is TRBV11-2, with 9 positions matching TRBD2. Germline CDR1 and CDR2: SGHAT and FQNNGV. The CDR3 sequence is 17 residues long. The V gene end was trimmed by 1 base and the J gene end by 3 bases; junction bases not matched to a gene: 10. The entire variable domain, with the rest obtained from reference TRBV11-2 and TRBJ2-7, is as follows: EAGVAQSPRYKIIEKRQSVAFWCNPISGHATLYWYQQILGQGPKLLIQFQNNGVVDDSQLPKDRFSAERLKGVDSTLKIQPAKLEDSAVYLCASSLVRRAGGHYEQYFGPGTRLTVT.

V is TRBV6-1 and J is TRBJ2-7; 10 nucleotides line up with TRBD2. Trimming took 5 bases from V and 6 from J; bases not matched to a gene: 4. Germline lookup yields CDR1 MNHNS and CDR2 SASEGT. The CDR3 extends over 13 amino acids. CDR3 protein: CASSSAGGFEQYF. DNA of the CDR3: TGTGCCAGCAGTTCAGCGGGGGGGTTCGAGCAGTACTTC.

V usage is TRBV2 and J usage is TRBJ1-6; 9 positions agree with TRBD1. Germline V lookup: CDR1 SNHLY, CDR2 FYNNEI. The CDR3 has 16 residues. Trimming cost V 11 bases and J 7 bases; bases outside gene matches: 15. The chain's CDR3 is CAGDRAKSSGNSPLHF. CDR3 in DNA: TGTGCCGGGGACAGGGCAAAATCCTCGGGGAATTCACCCCTCCACTTT.

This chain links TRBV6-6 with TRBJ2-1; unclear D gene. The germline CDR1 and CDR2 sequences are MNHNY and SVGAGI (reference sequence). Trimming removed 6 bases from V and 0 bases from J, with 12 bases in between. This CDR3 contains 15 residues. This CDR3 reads CASSRDQTSYNEQFF. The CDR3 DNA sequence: TGTGCCAGCAGCCGCGACCAAACCTCCTACAATGAGCAGTTCTTC.

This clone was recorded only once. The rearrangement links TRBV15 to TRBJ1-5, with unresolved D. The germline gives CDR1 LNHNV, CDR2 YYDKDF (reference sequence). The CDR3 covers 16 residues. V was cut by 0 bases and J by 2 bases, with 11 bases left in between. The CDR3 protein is CATSRDLVGRNQPQHF. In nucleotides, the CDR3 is TGTGCCACCAGCAGAGATCTGGTAGGCCGCAATCAGCCCCAGCATTTT.

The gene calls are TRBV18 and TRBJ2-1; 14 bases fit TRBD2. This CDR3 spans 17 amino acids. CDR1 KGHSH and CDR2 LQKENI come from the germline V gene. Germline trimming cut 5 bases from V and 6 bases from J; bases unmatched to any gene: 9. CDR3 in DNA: TGTGCCAGCTCAGCGGCCCCGACTAGCGGGGGGGGCAATGAGCAGTTCTTC. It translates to CASSAAPTSGGGNEQFF.

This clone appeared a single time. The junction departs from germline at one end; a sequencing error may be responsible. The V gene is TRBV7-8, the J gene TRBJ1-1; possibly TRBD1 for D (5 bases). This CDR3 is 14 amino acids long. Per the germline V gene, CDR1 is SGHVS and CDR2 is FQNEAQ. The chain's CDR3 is CASSLAGVATEAFF. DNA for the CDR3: TGTGCCAGCAGCCTAGCGGGGGTCGCCACTGAAGCTTTCTTT. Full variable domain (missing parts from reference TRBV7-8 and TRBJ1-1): GAGVSQSPRYKVAKRGQDVALRCDPISGHVSLFWYQQALGQGPEFLTYFQNEAQLDKSGLPSDRFFAERPEGSVSTLKIQRTQQEDSAVYLCASSLAGVATEAFFGQGTRLTVV.

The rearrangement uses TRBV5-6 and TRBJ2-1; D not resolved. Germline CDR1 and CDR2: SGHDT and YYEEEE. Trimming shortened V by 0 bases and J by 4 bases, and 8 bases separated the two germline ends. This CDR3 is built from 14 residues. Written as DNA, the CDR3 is TGTGCCAGCAGCTTGGAACAGTTATACAATGAGCAGTTCTTC. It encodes CASSLEQLYNEQFF.

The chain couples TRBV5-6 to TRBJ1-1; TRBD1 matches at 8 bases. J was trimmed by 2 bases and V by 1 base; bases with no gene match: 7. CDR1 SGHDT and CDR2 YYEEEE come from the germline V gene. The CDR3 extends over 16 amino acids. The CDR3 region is CASSLLGQAINTEAFF. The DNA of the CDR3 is TGTGCCAGCAGCTTGTTGGGACAGGCCATAAACACTGAAGCTTTCTTT.

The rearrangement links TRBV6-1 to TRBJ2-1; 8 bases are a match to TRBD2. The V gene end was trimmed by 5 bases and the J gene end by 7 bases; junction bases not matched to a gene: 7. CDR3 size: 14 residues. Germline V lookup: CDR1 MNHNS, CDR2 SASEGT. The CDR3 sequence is CASSPGLERNEQFF. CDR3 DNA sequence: TGTGCCAGCAGTCCGGGACTAGAACGTAATGAGCAGTTCTTC.

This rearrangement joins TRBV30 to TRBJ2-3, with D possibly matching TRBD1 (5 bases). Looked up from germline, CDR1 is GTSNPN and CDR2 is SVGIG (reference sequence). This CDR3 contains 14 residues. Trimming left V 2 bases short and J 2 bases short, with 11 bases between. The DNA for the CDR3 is TGTGCCTGGAGTTGGGGCCTCGCCACAGATACGCAGTATTTT. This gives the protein CAWSWGLATDTQYF. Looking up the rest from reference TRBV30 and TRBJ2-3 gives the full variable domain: SQTIHQWPATLVQPVGSPLSLECTVEGTSNPNLYWYRQAAGRGLQLLFYSVGIGQISSEVPQNLSASRPQDRQFILSSKKLLLSDSGFYLCAWSWGLATDTQYFGPGTRLTVL.

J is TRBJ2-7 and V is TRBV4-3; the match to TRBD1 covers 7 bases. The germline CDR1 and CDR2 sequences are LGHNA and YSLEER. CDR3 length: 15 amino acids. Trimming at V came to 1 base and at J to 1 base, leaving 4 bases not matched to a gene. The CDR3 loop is CASSQGAGGSYEQYF. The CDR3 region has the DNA TGCGCCAGCAGCCAAGGCGCAGGGGGTTCCTACGAGCAGTACTTC.

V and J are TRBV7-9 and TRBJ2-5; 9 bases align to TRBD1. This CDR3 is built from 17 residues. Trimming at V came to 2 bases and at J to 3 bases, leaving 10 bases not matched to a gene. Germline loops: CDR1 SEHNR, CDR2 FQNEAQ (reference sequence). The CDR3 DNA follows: TGTGCCAGCAGCTTAAGGGACCGGACAGGGGAGGAAGAGACCCAGTACTTC. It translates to CASSLRDRTGEEETQYF.

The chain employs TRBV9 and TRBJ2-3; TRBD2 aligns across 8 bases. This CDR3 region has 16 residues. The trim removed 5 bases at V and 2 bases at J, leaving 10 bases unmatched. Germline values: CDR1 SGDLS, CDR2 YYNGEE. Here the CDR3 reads CASRVGSGGFTDTQYF. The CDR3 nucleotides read TGTGCCAGCAGAGTCGGGAGCGGGGGATTCACAGATACGCAGTATTTT.

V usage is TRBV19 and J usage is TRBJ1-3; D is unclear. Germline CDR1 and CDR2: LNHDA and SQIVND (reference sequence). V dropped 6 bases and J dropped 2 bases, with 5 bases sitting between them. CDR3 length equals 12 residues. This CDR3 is CASSQAGNTIYF. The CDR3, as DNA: TGTGCCAGTAGCCAGGCTGGAAACACCATATATTTT.

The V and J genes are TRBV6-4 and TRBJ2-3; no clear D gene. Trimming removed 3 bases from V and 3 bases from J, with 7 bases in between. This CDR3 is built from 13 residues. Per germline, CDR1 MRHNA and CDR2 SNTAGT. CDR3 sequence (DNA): TGTGCCAGCAGTGAAGGCCCTACAGATACGCAGTATTTT. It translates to CASSEGPTDTQYF.

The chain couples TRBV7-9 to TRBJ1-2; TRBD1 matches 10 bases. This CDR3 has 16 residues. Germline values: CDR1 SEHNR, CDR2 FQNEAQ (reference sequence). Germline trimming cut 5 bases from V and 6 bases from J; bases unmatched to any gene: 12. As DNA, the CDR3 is TGTGCCAGCAGCCCAAGGACAGGGGGGGAATCCCATGGCTACACCTTC. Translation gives CASSPRTGGESHGYTF.

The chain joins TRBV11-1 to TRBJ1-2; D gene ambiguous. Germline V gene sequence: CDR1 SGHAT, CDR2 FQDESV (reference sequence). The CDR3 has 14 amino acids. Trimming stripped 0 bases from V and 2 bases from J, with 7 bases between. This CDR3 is CASSLARQNYGYTF. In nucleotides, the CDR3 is TGTGCCAGCAGCTTAGCGCGTCAGAACTATGGCTACACCTTC.

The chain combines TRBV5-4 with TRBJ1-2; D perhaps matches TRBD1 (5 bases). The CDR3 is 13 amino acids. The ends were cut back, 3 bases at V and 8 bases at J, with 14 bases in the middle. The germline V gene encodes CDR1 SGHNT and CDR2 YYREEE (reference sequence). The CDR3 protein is CASSYRTESGYTF. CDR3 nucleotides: TGTGCCAGCAGCTACAGGACCGAGTCGGGCTACACCTTC.

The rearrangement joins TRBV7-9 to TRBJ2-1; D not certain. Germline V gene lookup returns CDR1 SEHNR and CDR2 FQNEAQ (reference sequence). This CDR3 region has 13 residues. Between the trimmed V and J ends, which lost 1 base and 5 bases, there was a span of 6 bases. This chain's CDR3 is CASSLGSNNEQFF. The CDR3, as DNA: TGTGCCAGCAGCTTAGGCAGTAACAATGAGCAGTTCTTC.

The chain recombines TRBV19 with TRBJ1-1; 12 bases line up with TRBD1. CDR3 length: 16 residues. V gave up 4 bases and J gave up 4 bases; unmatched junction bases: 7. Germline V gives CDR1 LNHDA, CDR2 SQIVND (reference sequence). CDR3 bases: TGTGCCAGTAGTACCAGGGACAGGGGGCCGTCCACTGAAGCTTTCTTT. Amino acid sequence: CASSTRDRGPSTEAFF.

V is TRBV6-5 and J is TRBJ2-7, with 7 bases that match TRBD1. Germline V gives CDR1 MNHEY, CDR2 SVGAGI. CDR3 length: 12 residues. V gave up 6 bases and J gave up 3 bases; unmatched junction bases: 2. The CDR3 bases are TGTGCCAGCAGGGGGGACAGCTACGAGCAGTACTTC. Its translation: CASRGDSYEQYF.

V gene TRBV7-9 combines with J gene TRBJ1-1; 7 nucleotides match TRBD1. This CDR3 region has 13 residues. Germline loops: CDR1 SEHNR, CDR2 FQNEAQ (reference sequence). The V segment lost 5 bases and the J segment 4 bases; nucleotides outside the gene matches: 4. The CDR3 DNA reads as TGTGCCAGCAGCCCCCCAGGGGGCACTGAAGCTTTCTTT. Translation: CASSPPGGTEAFF.

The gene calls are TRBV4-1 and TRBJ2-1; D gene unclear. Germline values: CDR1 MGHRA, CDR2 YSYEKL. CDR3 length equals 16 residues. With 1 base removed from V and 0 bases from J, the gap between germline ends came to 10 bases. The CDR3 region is CASSQVNLVSYNEQFF. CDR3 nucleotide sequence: TGCGCCAGCAGCCAAGTGAACCTGGTCTCCTACAATGAGCAGTTCTTC.